This T cell receptor beta chain was retrieved from a study of tissue T cells after allogeneic stem cell transplantation. Study background: Tissue samples with histologically apparent lymphocytes on H&E review were prioritized for sequencing.

Comparators were a few non-transplant cancer patients without known GI disease. This table comes from immunoSEQ multiplex PCR, and its TCRdb copy is limited to in-frame clones, with some not included. Among about 9,600 clones listed, roughly 64% were seen once. Germline loops: CDR1 KGHDR, CDR2 SFDVKD. The CDR3 totals 15 residues. V gave up 4 bases and J gave up 7 bases; unmatched junction bases: 5. The rearrangement joins TRBV24-1 to TRBJ2-3; 12 nucleotides agree with TRBD1. The specimen comprised tissue from the ileum, sampled at autopsy. The TCR originated in a woman aged 18-50 years with breast cancer. CDR3 in amino acids: CATSEPGQGAYTQYF. The DNA for the CDR3 is TGTGCCACCAGTGAACCGGGACAGGGGGCATATACGCAGTATTTT.